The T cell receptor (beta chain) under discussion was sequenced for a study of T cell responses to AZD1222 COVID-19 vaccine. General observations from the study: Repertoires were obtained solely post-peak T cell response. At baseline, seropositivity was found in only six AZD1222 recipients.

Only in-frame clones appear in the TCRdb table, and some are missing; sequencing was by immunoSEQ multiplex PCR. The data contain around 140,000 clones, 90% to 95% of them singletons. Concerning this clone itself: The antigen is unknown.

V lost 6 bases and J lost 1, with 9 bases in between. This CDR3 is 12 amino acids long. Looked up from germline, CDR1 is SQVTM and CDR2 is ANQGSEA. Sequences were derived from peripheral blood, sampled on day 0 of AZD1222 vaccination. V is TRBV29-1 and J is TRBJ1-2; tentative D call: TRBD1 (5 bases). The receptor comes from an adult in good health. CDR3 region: CSVYRFNYGYTF. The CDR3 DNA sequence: TGCAGCGTATACAGGTTTAACTATGGCTACACCTTC.